The clone carrying this TCR beta chain was recorded once. This sample was included in a study of blood T cell repertoires in COVID-19. Study-level background: Sites in the United States, Italy and Spain provided acute and convalescent COVID-19 samples. PBMCs, B-cell-depleted T cells, or T cells provided the cDNA or gDNA that made up the material.

V gave up 3 bases and J gave up 0 bases, with 11 bases separating them. CDR1 and CDR2 from the germline V gene are SGHRS and YFSETQ. The CDR3 length is 15 residues. Original methodology: Reference gene primers were amplified, and this amplification served to estimate nucleated cell counts. Sequencing was performed with immunoSEQ multiplex PCR; in TCRdb, only in-frame clones are kept and a portion is missing. Clonal size and the V and J genes are those of that table, whereas D and trimming came from the DNA. The data contain roughly 180,000 clones, 85% to 90% of them singletons. The sequence derives from a man aged 65-85 years with active or convalescent COVID-19. The sample taken for sequencing was peripheral blood. This rearrangement joins TRBV5-1 to TRBJ2-3; D gene uncertain. The CDR3 sequence: CASSSERRSTDTQYF. DNA of the CDR3: TGCGCCAGCAGCTCGGAGAGGAGAAGCACAGATACGCAGTATTTT.